This T cell receptor (beta chain) was sequenced in a study of blood T cell repertoires in COVID-19. Study-level background: The study drew acute and convalescent COVID-19 samples from the United States, Italy and Spain. PBMCs, B-cell-depleted T cells, or T cells were the source of the cDNA or gDNA that made up the material.

V was pared by 6 bases and J by 4 bases, with 5 bases of the junction left unmatched. The CDR3 has 13 amino acids. The germline V gene encodes CDR1 MNHEY and CDR2 SVGAGI. Authors' processing steps: Estimates of nucleated cell counts were drawn from the amplification of reference gene primers. Sequencing was performed with immunoSEQ multiplex PCR; in TCRdb, only in-frame clones are kept and a portion is missing. V and J calls and clone size follow that table, whereas D and trimming were derived from the DNA. The repertoire holds fewer than 350,000 clones, with about 86% as singletons. The chain couples TRBV6-5 to TRBJ1-1; 7 bases map to TRBD1. The source material was peripheral blood. This receptor was taken from a woman aged 60-70 years with active or convalescent COVID-19. CDR3 sequence (DNA): TGTGCCAGCAGCCGACGGGACAGCACTGAAGCTTTCTTT. Translation: CASSRRDSTEAFF.